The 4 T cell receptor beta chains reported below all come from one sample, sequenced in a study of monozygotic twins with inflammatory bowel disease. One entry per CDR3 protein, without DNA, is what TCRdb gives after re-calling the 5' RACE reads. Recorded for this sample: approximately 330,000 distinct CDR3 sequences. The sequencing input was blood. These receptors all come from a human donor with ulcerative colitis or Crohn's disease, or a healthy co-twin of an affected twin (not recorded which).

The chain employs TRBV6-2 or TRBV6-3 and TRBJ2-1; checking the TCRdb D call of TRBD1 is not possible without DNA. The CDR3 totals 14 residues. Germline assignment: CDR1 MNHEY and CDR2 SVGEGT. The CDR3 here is CASKPGQFYNEQFF.

The CDR3 region is CASSLGGELGGYTF. V gene TRBV7-2 combines with J gene TRBJ1-2. The CDR3 totals 14 residues. Germline CDR1 reads SGHTA; CDR2 reads FQGNSA.

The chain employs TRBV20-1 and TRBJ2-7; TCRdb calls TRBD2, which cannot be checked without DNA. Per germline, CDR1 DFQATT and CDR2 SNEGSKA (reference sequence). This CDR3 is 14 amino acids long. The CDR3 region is CSASRTSGSYEQYF.

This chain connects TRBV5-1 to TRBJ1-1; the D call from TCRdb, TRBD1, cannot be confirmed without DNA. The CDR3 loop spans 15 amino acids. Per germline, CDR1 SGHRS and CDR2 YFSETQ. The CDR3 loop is CASSFSGGGNTEAFF.